The sequence of this T cell receptor gamma chain was determined in a study of Vδ1+ human thymocytes. Study outcomes and limitations: Thymic TRG and TRD repertoires appeared highly polyclonal.

This CDR3 has 11 residues. J gave up 10 bases and V 5 bases, and 8 bases lay outside the gene matches. Germline-derived CDR1 and CDR2 are VINAFY and YDVSNSKD. Sequences come from RNA converted to cDNA by reverse transcription. Multiplex PCR used pooled V-gene forward primers and a constant-region reverse primer to amplify CDR3s. TCRdb called clones anew from the multiplex PCR reads with CATT. The sample has 36,000 or so gamma-chain clones, 20% seen once. This clone was detected a few times. Antigen: not known. The specimen sequenced was Vdelta1+ gamma-delta thymocytes from the thymus. Subset defined: FACS-sorted CD3+ TCRalphabeta- TCRVdelta1+ TCRVdelta2- thymocytes. V gene TRGV5 combines with J gene TRGJ1 or TRGJ2. This clonotype originated in a girl under three years old who had congenital heart surgery. The CDR3 DNA reads TGTGCCACCTGGGCCGGGGAGAAGAAACTCTTT. It specifies CATWAGEKKLF.